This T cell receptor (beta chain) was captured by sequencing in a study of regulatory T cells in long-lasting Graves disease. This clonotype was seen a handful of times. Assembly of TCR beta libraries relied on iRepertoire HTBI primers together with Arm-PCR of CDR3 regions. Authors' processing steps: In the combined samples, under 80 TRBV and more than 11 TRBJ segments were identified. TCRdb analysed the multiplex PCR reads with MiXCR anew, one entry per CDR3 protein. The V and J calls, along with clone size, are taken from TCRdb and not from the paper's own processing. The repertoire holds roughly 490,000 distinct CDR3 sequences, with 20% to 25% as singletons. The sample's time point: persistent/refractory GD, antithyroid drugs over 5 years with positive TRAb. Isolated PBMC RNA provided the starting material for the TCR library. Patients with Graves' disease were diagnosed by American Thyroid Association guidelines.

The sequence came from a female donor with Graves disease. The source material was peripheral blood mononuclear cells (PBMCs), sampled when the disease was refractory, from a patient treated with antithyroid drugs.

This CDR3 is CASSTGREAAYEQYF. For the CDR3, the DNA is TGTGCCAGCAGTACGGGACGGGAGGCGGCCTACGAGCAGTACTTC. The chain links TRBV6-1 to TRBJ2-7, with 7 bases lining up with TRBD2. Germline CDR1 is MNHNS and CDR2 is SASEGT. The CDR3 contains 15 residues. V gave up 5 bases and J gave up 2 bases; unmatched junction bases: 9.